This entry lists 11 T cell receptor beta chains sequenced from one sample in a study of T-cell reconstitution after alpha-beta-depleted transplantation in children (dated by TCRdb to the mid-2010s). The intended sense of this specimen's treatment or condition label: allogeneic hematopoietic cell transplantation with graft depleted of TCRalphabeta T cells and CD19 B cells. To prepare the library, PCR was applied. Sequencing was carried out with an Illumina HiSeq 2500. Molecular barcoding was employed in the preparation of TCR libraries, with unique molecular identifiers being used to normalize TCRbeta repertoire quantification. TCRdb cleaned the public reads at Q25 with fastp, built clones with MiXCR and kept in-frame beta chains. Every CDR3 protein is listed once, alongside the most common genes and DNA of its rows. This sample holds approximately 290,000 distinct CDR3 sequences; roughly 11% were observed only once. The ten largest account for around 20% of the sample.

Material: peripheral blood, obtained 180 days after TCRalphabeta/CD19-depleted stem cell transplant. Every receptor here comes from a male patient between 2 and 15 years old who had a stem cell transplant for chronic granulomatous disease, so the T cells may come from the graft donor.

This clonotype has just a few counts. This chain links TRBV29-1 with TRBJ1-2; D not resolved. The germline V gene encodes CDR1 SQVTM and CDR2 ANQGSEA. The CDR3 is 14 amino acids. V lost 0 bases and J 8 bases, leaving 16 bases between the germline ends. The CDR3 protein is CSVEDPDGHQGYTF. The CDR3, as DNA: TGCAGCGTTGAAGACCCTGACGGTCACCAGGGCTACACCTTC.

A word on this clonotype: This may arise from a read error, as a much more abundant clone is one base away. The gene calls are TRBV5-5 and TRBJ2-7; 8 nucleotides line up with TRBD1. V lost 7 bases and J lost 1; bases outside the gene matches: 7. Germline V CDR1 and CDR2: SGHKS, YYEKEE (reference sequence). There are 14 residues in the CDR3. The CDR3 DNA reads TGTGCCAGCGGCGGGGACAGGTTTTCCTACGAGCAGTACTTC. Translation: CASGGDRFSYEQYF.

This clonotype was observed many times. This chain's CDR3 is CASSLFAGNTGELFF. CDR3 bases: TGCGCCAGCAGCTTGTTTGCAGGGAACACCGGGGAGCTGTTTTTT. The chain couples TRBV5-1 to TRBJ2-2; no reliable D call. There are 15 residues in the CDR3. V was shortened by 1 base and J by 1 base, with 8 bases between the two germline ends. Germline lookup yields CDR1 SGHRS and CDR2 YFSETQ. The variable domain in full, completed from reference TRBV5-1 and TRBJ2-2, reads KAGVTQTPRYLIKTRGQQVTLSCSPISGHRSVSWYQQTPGQGLQFLFEYFSETQRNKGNFPGRFSGRQFSNSRSEMNVSTLELGDSALYLCASSLFAGNTGELFFGEGSRLTVL.

Many counts were recorded for this clonotype. This rearrangement joins TRBV15 to TRBJ1-6, with 7 bases fitting TRBD1. The V gene's germline CDR1 is LNHNV and CDR2 YYDKDF (reference sequence). The CDR3 runs 14 residues. The V and J ends lost 5 bases and 7 bases, in that order; junction bases with no gene match: 5. CDR3 sequence: CATSLGQENSPLHF. The CDR3 DNA reads TGTGCCACCAGCTTAGGACAGGAGAATTCACCCCTCCACTTT.

The sample holds many counts of this clonotype. The chain employs TRBV10-3 and TRBJ2-5, with a possible D match to TRBD1 (7 bases). This CDR3 has 14 amino acids. The ends were cut back, 3 bases at V and 5 bases at J, with 13 bases in the middle. From germline, CDR1 is ENHRY and CDR2 SYGVKD. CDR3 loop: CAISEGGRGETQYF. CDR3 DNA sequence: TGTGCCATCAGTGAAGGGGGCCGGGGGGAGACCCAGTACTTC.

This clonotype was detected ten times or more. The chain combines TRBV5-1 with TRBJ1-6, with a possible D match to TRBD1 (5 bases). This CDR3 has 14 amino acids. The V end was cut by 3 bases, the J end by 6 bases, with 10 bases between. Germline V gives CDR1 SGHRS, CDR2 YFSETQ. In nucleotides, the CDR3 is TGCGCCAGCAGCTGGGACGTTACTAATTCACCCCTCCACTTT. Translation: CASSWDVTNSPLHF.

This clonotype has more than one count but fewer than ten. This chain links TRBV4-3 with TRBJ2-1; TRBD2 agrees at 11 bases. The V and J ends lost 3 bases and 4 bases, in that order; junction bases with no gene match: 8. Germline loops: CDR1 LGHNA, CDR2 YSLEER. The CDR3 runs 17 residues. The CDR3 loop is CASSHSQLAGEYNEQFF. The CDR3 nucleotides read TGCGCCAGCAGCCACTCTCAACTAGCGGGAGAGTACAATGAGCAGTTCTTC.

The table lists this clonotype with many counts. This chain connects TRBV10-2 to TRBJ2-7; 7 bases match TRBD2. The V segment lost 6 bases and the J segment 5 bases; nucleotides outside the gene matches: 13. In germline, CDR1 is WSHSY, CDR2 SAAADI. The CDR3 consists of 15 residues. The CDR3 reads CASSDRDYLVDEQYF. DNA of the CDR3: TGCGCCAGCAGCGACCGGGACTACCTCGTAGACGAGCAGTACTTC.

In its sample, this clonotype was seen a few times. The V and J genes are TRBV14 and TRBJ2-1; D might be TRBD1 (6 bases). This CDR3 contains 19 residues. Germline CDR1 and CDR2: SGHDN and FVKESK. Between the trimmed V and J ends, which lost 3 bases and 4 bases, there was a span of 25 bases. CDR3 nucleotides: TGTGCCAGCAGCCAGCAACACCTAGACAGGTCCGCCAATTACAATGAGCAGTTCTTC. Translation: CASSQQHLDRSANYNEQFF.

In its sample, this clonotype was seen many times. V usage is TRBV12-3 or TRBV12-4 and J usage is TRBJ2-5; D may be TRBD1 (5 bases). V was pared by 4 bases and J by 3 bases, with 15 bases between. CDR3 length: 15 residues. CDR3 nucleotides: TGTGCCAGCAGTTCCTCGCCGACAGTTAAAGAGACCCAGTACTTC. Translation gives CASSSSPTVKETQYF.

This clonotype was counted many times. This sequence joins TRBV5-1 and TRBJ2-1; 7 bases match TRBD2. With 0 bases clipped from V and 0 bases from J, the junction kept 12 bases outside the gene matches. The germline CDR1 and CDR2 sequences are SGHRS and YFSETQ. The CDR3 has 19 residues. Here the CDR3 reads CASSLGRDYSKSSYNEQFF. In nucleotides, the CDR3 is TGCGCCAGCAGCTTGGGTCGGGACTATTCGAAGAGCTCCTACAATGAGCAGTTCTTC.